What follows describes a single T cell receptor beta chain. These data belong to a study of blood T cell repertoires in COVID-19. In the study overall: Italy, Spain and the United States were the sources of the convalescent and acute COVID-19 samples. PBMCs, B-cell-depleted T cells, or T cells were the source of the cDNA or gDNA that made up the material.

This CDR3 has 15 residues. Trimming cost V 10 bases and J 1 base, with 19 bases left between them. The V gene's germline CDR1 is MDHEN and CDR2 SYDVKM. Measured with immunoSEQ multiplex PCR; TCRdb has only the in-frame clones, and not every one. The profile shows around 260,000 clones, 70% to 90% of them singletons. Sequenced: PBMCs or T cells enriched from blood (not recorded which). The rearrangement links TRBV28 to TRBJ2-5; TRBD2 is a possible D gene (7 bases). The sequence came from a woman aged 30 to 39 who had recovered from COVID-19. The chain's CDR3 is CAIHRGGATQETQYF. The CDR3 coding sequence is TGTGCCATCCATAGAGGGGGGGCCACCCAAGAGACCCAGTACTTC.